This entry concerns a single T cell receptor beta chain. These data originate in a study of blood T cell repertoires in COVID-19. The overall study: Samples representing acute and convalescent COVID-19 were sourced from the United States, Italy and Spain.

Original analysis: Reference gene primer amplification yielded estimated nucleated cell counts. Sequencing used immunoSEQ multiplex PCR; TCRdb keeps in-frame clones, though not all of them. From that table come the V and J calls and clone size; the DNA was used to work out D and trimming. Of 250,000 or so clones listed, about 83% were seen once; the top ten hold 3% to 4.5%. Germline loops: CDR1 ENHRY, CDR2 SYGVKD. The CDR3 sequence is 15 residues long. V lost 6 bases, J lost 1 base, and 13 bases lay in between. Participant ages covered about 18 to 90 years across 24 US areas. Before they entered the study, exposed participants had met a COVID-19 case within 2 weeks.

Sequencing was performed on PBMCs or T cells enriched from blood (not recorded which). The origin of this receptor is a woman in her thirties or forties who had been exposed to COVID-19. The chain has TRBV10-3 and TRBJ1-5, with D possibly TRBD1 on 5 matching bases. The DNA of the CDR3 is TGTGCCATCAGAGCAGGGAGGGGAAGCAATCAGCCCCAGCATTTT. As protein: CAIRAGRGSNQPQHF.